One sample yielded the 15 T cell receptor beta chains listed below, sequenced in a study of blood T cells in healthy people across ages. A sample-barcoded 5' primer and a J-beta primer mix were used in a second PCR of about 6 to 12 cycles. Using its own MiXCR run on the 5' RACE reads, TCRdb lists one record per CDR3 protein. The table records 600,000 or so distinct CDR3 sequences, approximately 30% of them present only once. The sample consisted of blood. These receptors came from an elderly woman in good health.

This clonotype was detected many times. This rearrangement joins TRBV7-3 to TRBJ1-1; 10 positions match TRBD1. Germline CDR1 SGHTA, CDR2 FQGTGA. The CDR3 runs to 15 residues. After removal of 3 bases from V and 1 base from J, the junction contained 2 bases not matched to a gene. The CDR3 sequence is CASSLTGGENTEAFF. The CDR3 DNA is TGTGCCAGCAGCTTGACAGGGGGCGAGAACACTGAAGCTTTCTTT.

The chain has TRBV20-1 and TRBJ1-4; no reliable D call. Per the germline V gene, CDR1 is DFQATT and CDR2 is SNEGSKA (reference sequence). Trimming pared 6 bases from V and 1 base from J, leaving 15 bases between. The CDR3 is 15 residues long. The CDR3 bases are TGCAGTGCCCGCGAGTTTTCGGGAACTAATGAAAAACTGTTTTTT. Translated: CSAREFSGTNEKLFF.

This clonotype was picked up many times. This chain links TRBV7-9 with TRBJ2-1; D is ambiguous. Germline V gene data show CDR1 as SEHNR and CDR2 as FQNEAQ (reference sequence). The V end was cut by 3 bases, the J end by 3 bases, with 9 bases between. The length of the CDR3 is 14 residues. The CDR3 sequence: CASSFSGRYNEQFF. The CDR3 region has the DNA TGTGCCAGCAGCTTCTCAGGTCGCTACAATGAGCAGTTCTTC.

In its sample, this clonotype was seen many times. The chain links TRBV6-2 or TRBV6-3 to TRBJ2-5, with 9 bases identical to TRBD1. The J segment lost 5 bases and the V segment lost 5 bases, leaving 6 bases of the junction unmatched. Germline V CDR1 and CDR2: MNHEY, SVGEGT. This CDR3 has 14 residues. The CDR3 is CASSQTGTGETQYF. CDR3 sequence (DNA): TGTGCCAGCAGTCAAACCGGGACAGGGGAGACCCAGTACTTC.

This clonotype appeared many times. The J gene is TRBJ2-6, the V gene TRBV7-3; 7 nucleotides align to TRBD1. The CDR3 spans 16 residues. V trimming: 3 bases; J trimming: 0 bases; junction bases outside the gene matches: 2. Germline V gene sequence: CDR1 SGHTA, CDR2 FQGTGA. The CDR3: CASSFDRVSGANVLTF. The CDR3 DNA is TGTGCCAGCAGCTTCGACAGGGTCTCTGGGGCCAACGTCCTGACTTTC.

This clonotype was observed a single time. With a much larger clone just one base away, this may be a read error. V is TRBV9 and J is TRBJ2-1; 7 positions agree with TRBD2. From germline, CDR1 is SGDLS and CDR2 YYNGEE. V gave up 0 bases and J gave up 7 bases; unmatched junction bases: 7. The CDR3 is made up of 15 amino acids. In DNA form, the CDR3 reads TGTGCCAGCAGCGTAGATATAGCGGGTGGTAATGAGCAGTTCTTC. Translation: CASSVDIAGGNEQFF.

Comments on this clonotype: Since a much larger clone is just one base distant, this may be a read error. The conserved phenylalanine or tryptophan is not found at the CDR3 terminus, so this likely reflects a read error. The genes are TRBV5-1 and TRBJ2-5; 8 nucleotides match TRBD1. The J call is doubtful: the DNA matches TRBJ2-7 better. This CDR3 is built from 14 residues. Germline V gives CDR1 SGHRS, CDR2 YFSETQ. CDR3 nucleotides: TGCGCCAGCAGCCTAGGGACAGGTCGCGACGAGCAGTACTGC. Protein: CASSLGTGRDEQYC.

With regard to this clonotype: A clone one base away is much larger, so this may be a read error. The genes are TRBV30 and TRBJ1-2, with D possibly TRBD1 on 5 matching bases. Trimming shortened V by 3 bases and J by 2 bases, and 13 bases separated the two germline ends. The CDR3 loop spans 14 amino acids. In germline, CDR1 is GTSNPN, CDR2 SVGIG (reference sequence). In DNA form, the CDR3 reads TGTGCCTGGAGGGGGGGGGTTCAGAACTATGGCTACACCTTC. Protein sequence: CAWRGGVQNYGYTF.

The chain links TRBV7-6 to TRBJ2-7, with a weak D call TRBD1 (7 bases). The germline V gene has CDR1 SGHVS and CDR2 FNYEAQ. This CDR3 spans 13 amino acids. V was cut by 5 bases and J by 6 bases, with 14 bases left in between. This CDR3 is CASSTSQGGEQYF. DNA of the CDR3: TGTGCCAGCAGCACCAGTCAGGGGGGCGAGCAGTACTTC.

The chain combines TRBV7-3 with TRBJ2-3; perhaps TRBD2 as D (6 bases). The CDR3 runs 14 residues. The ends were cut back, 0 bases at V and 2 bases at J, with 6 bases in the middle. CDR1 is SGHTA, CDR2 FQGTGA, per germline. The CDR3 coding sequence is TGTGCCAGCAGCTTAACGGGACTCACAGATACGCAGTATTTT. It is translated as CASSLTGLTDTQYF.

This clonotype has a count of ten or more. The chain has TRBV6-5 and TRBJ1-2, with unresolved D. The CDR3 sequence is 14 residues long. The ends were cut back, 2 bases at V and 4 bases at J, with 11 bases in the middle. Germline lookup yields CDR1 MNHEY and CDR2 SVGAGI. CDR3 in amino acids: CASSYNGEGYGYTF. The DNA for the CDR3 is TGTGCCAGCAGTTACAATGGGGAGGGCTATGGCTACACCTTC.

The J gene is TRBJ1-2, the V gene TRBV2; D ambiguous. CDR1 SNHLY and CDR2 FYNNEI come from the germline V gene. V gave up 8 bases and J gave up 8 bases, with 15 bases separating them. The CDR3 has 12 residues. The CDR3 protein is CASCLELQGYTF. Here the CDR3 DNA reads TGTGCCAGCTGCCTAGAATTGCAGGGCTACACCTTC. Based on the CDR3 plus reference TRBV2 and TRBJ1-2, the full variable domain is EPEVTQTPSHQVTQMGQEVILRCVPISNHLYFYWYRQILGQKVEFLVSFYNNEISEKSEIFDDQFSVERPDGSNFTLKIRSTKLEDSAMYFCASCLELQGYTFGSGTRLTVV.

Only one count was recorded for this clonotype. With a much larger clone just one base away, this may be a read error. The genes are TRBV4-2 and TRBJ2-1; 9 bases line up with TRBD2. Germline CDR1 reads LGHNA; CDR2 reads YNFKEQ. The CDR3 extends over 18 amino acids. CDR3 bases: TGTGCCGGCAGCCAGGATTTGTCTATTAGCGGGGGAGCTTTTGAGCAGTTCTTC. The encoded protein is CAGSQDLSISGGAFEQFF.

This clonotype has just one count. The chain employs TRBV6-5 and TRBJ1-2; 7 bases are a match to TRBD1. Germline loops: CDR1 MNHEY, CDR2 SVGAGI. Trimming at V came to 0 bases and at J to 0 bases, leaving 7 bases not matched to a gene. The CDR3 sequence is 17 residues long. CDR3 coding DNA: TGTGCCAGCAGTTACTCGAAAGGGACAGCAGCTAACTATGGCTACACCTTC. Its translation is CASSYSKGTAANYGYTF.

Here the CDR3 DNA reads TGCAGTGCTTTTCCACTAGCGGGGGGGGGAGAGACCCAGTACTTC. Its translation: CSAFPLAGGGETQYF. J is TRBJ2-5 and V is TRBV20-1, with TRBD2 matching 13 bases. Trimming removed 5 bases from V and 4 bases from J; junction bases left unmatched: 7. Germline CDR1 reads DFQATT; CDR2 reads SNEGSKA (reference sequence). The CDR3 runs 15 residues.